Shown below are 23 T cell receptor beta chains from a single sample sequenced in a study of lymphopenia after photon versus proton radiotherapy. Repertoires were generated with immunoSEQ multiplex PCR, while TCRdb's copy carries only in-frame clones and drops some. The sample lists roughly 30,000 clones, roughly 89% occurring once. The sequencing here drew on peripheral blood, taken from a patient treated with proton-based radiotherapy. Every receptor here comes from a woman aged 55 to 70 with cholangiocarcinoma. Some clones in this sample may be carry-over from other donors' samples.

The rearrangement links TRBV6-5 to TRBJ1-3; D might be TRBD1 (5 bases). This CDR3 has 15 residues. From germline, CDR1 is MNHEY and CDR2 SVGAGI. V dropped 3 bases and J dropped 0 bases, with 9 bases sitting between them. This CDR3 reads CASSYGGSSGNTIYF. The CDR3 DNA follows: TGTGCCAGCAGTTATGGGGGGAGCTCTGGAAACACCATATATTTT.

The genes are TRBV28 and TRBJ2-7, with D hard to call. The CDR3 is made up of 12 amino acids. The germline V and J ends were trimmed by 6 bases and 4 bases, with 10 bases remaining between them. The germline V gene encodes CDR1 MDHEN and CDR2 SYDVKM. Here the CDR3 reads CASSSLRYEQYF. DNA for the CDR3: TGTGCCAGCAGCTCCCTTAGGTACGAGCAGTACTTC.

V usage is TRBV18 and J usage is TRBJ1-5; D possibly corresponds to TRBD1 (6 bases). Germline V gives CDR1 KGHSH, CDR2 LQKENI. The V and J ends lost 8 bases and 5 bases respectively, with 13 bases between them. There are 13 residues in the CDR3. The CDR3 here is CASRGGLDQPQHF. In nucleotides, the CDR3 is TGTGCCAGCCGAGGGGGGTTAGATCAGCCCCAGCATTTT.

The V and J genes are TRBV19 and TRBJ2-3, with D maybe TRBD2 (6 bases). Trimming took off 7 bases at V and 3 bases at J, with 11 bases between the two ends. The CDR3 extends over 13 amino acids. Germline V lookup: CDR1 LNHDA, CDR2 SQIVND (reference sequence). The CDR3 DNA reads as TGTGCCAGTACCAAGGCGGGGACAGATACGCAGTATTTT. It codes for CASTKAGTDTQYF.

The J gene is TRBJ2-2, the V gene TRBV5-1, with D maybe TRBD2 (6 bases). Germline V gene data show CDR1 as SGHRS and CDR2 as YFSETQ. The CDR3 sequence is 16 residues long. V gave up 0 bases and J gave up 1 base, with 10 bases separating them. CDR3 loop: CASSLGLGGNTGELFF. In DNA, the CDR3 is TGCGCCAGCAGCTTGGGACTAGGAGGGAACACCGGGGAGCTGTTTTTT. The variable domain in full, with the rest retrieved from reference TRBV5-1 and TRBJ2-2, is KAGVTQTPRYLIKTRGQQVTLSCSPISGHRSVSWYQQTPGQGLQFLFEYFSETQRNKGNFPGRFSGRQFSNSRSEMNVSTLELGDSALYLCASSLGLGGNTGELFFGEGSRLTVL.

The V call is TRBV25-1, the J call TRBJ1-2; unclear D gene. V was shortened by 3 bases and J by 4 bases, with 9 bases between the two germline ends. Germline V gives CDR1 MGHDK, CDR2 SYGVNS. This CDR3 is 13 amino acids long. For the CDR3, the DNA is TGTGCCAGCAGTGACGGCCCGCTCTATGGCTACACCTTC. Protein sequence: CASSDGPLYGYTF.

The chain employs TRBV7-9 and TRBJ1-3; D remains ambiguous. Between the trimmed V and J ends, which lost 2 bases and 3 bases, there was a span of 8 bases. CDR1 and CDR2 from the germline V gene are SEHNR and FQNEAQ (reference sequence). The CDR3 length is 14 residues. The CDR3 is CASSLTIDGNTIYF. The CDR3, as DNA: TGTGCCAGCAGCTTAACGATAGATGGAAACACCATATATTTT.

Points on this clone: The germline gene is not matched at one end of the junction; a read error may be the cause. This chain's CDR3 is CASSQEGAYLRDF. CDR3 coding DNA: TGTGCCAGCAGCCAAGAGGGGGCCTATCTGAGGGATTTT. The gene calls are TRBV13 and TRBJ2-3; 7 bases match TRBD1. The germline V gene encodes CDR1 PRHDT and CDR2 FYEKMQ (reference sequence). The CDR3 has 13 residues.

The CDR3 coding sequence is TGTGCCAGCCCCGGACTCCACTCCTACGAGCAGTACTTC. Its translation is CASPGLHSYEQYF. J is TRBJ2-7 and V is TRBV27, with D tentatively TRBD2 (5 bases). Germline CDR1 is MNHEY and CDR2 is SMNVEV (reference sequence). Trimming pared 8 bases from V and 0 bases from J, leaving 11 bases between. This CDR3 spans 13 amino acids.

The chain joins TRBV18 to TRBJ2-5; possibly TRBD1 for D (6 bases). Germline V gene data show CDR1 as KGHSH and CDR2 as LQKENI. V was trimmed by 3 bases and J by 4 bases, leaving 15 bases between them. The CDR3 is 15 amino acids. CDR3 sequence: CASSPRQERGETQYF. CDR3 nucleotides: TGTGCCAGCTCACCCCGACAGGAGAGAGGAGAGACCCAGTACTTC. Full variable domain (remainder filled in from reference TRBV18 and TRBJ2-5): NAGVMQNPRHLVRRRGQEARLRCSPMKGHSHVYWYRQLPEEGLKFMVYLQKENIIDESGMPKERFSAEFPKEGPSILRIQQVVRGDSAAYFCASSPRQERGETQYFGPGTRLLVL.

The V gene is TRBV7-2, the J gene TRBJ2-1, with D perhaps being TRBD1 or TRBD2 (5 bases each). Germline-derived CDR1 and CDR2 are SGHTA and FQGNSA. The CDR3 sequence is 14 residues long. The V gene lost 4 bases and the J gene lost 8 bases, with 15 bases spanning the gap. The CDR3 reads CASSWDPEADEQFF. The CDR3, as DNA: TGTGCCAGCAGCTGGGACCCGGAGGCCGATGAGCAGTTCTTC.

This chain connects TRBV29-1 to TRBJ2-7; D perhaps matches TRBD2 (6 bases). V shed 4 bases and J shed 3 bases, with 16 bases lying between them. There are 14 residues in the CDR3. Germline V lookup: CDR1 SQVTM, CDR2 ANQGSEA. CDR3 sequence (DNA): TGCAGCGTTGTTCCTGGCCTAGCGATCTACGAGCAGTACTTC. Translation gives CSVVPGLAIYEQYF.

This sequence joins TRBV5-8 and TRBJ1-1; tentative D call: TRBD1 (6 bases). Per germline, CDR1 SGHTS and CDR2 YDEGEE. V lost 3 bases and J lost 3, with 12 bases in between. The CDR3 totals 14 residues. The CDR3 sequence: CASSSGQRDTEAFF. Here the CDR3 DNA reads TGTGCCAGCAGCTCTGGACAGAGGGACACTGAAGCTTTCTTT.

CDR3 bases: TGTGCCAGCAGCCATGGAGTAGGGCGCAATCAGCCCCAGCATTTT. Translating gives CASSHGVGRNQPQHF. The chain joins TRBV7-9 to TRBJ1-5; unclear D gene. Germline V lookup: CDR1 SEHNR, CDR2 FQNEAQ (reference sequence). This CDR3 is 15 amino acids long. With 5 bases removed from V and 2 bases from J, the gap between germline ends came to 13 bases.

V gene TRBV19 combines with J gene TRBJ2-2, with a weak D call TRBD2 (5 bases). The V and J ends lost 1 base and 4 bases respectively, with 10 bases between them. CDR1 is LNHDA and CDR2 is SQIVND in the germline V gene (reference sequence). This CDR3 region has 15 residues. CDR3 residues: CASSIVAGVTGELFF. The CDR3 DNA follows: TGTGCCAGTAGTATAGTTGCCGGGGTCACCGGGGAGCTGTTTTTT.

The chain employs TRBV19 and TRBJ1-1, with D possibly TRBD1 on 6 matching bases. The CDR3 totals 13 residues. The ends were cut back, 5 bases at V and 5 bases at J, with 12 bases in the middle. Germline CDR1 and CDR2: LNHDA and SQIVND (reference sequence). The CDR3 reads CASSLTGWTEAFF. The CDR3 nucleotides read TGTGCCAGTAGTCTTACAGGGTGGACTGAAGCTTTCTTT.

This chain links TRBV5-4 with TRBJ2-3; weak D call: TRBD1 (6 bases). Germline assignment: CDR1 SGHNT and CDR2 YYREEE (reference sequence). CDR3 length: 15 amino acids. The V end was cut by 0 bases, the J end by 1 base, with 9 bases between. For the CDR3, the DNA is TGTGCCAGCAGCTTGGACAGGGTGGGCACAGATACGCAGTATTTT. As protein: CASSLDRVGTDTQYF.

This clone was seen a single time. The chain carries TRBV5-1 and TRBJ2-5; D is ambiguous. In germline, CDR1 is SGHRS, CDR2 YFSETQ. Between the trimmed V and J ends, which lost 3 bases and 2 bases, there was a span of 20 bases. The CDR3 totals 17 residues. The CDR3 bases are TGCGCCAGCAGCTGGAATCTGCCTGTGGGGTTTCAAGAGACCCAGTACTTC. Protein product: CASSWNLPVGFQETQYF.

The chain has TRBV7-2 and TRBJ2-1; TRBD1 agrees at 9 bases. Germline V lookup: CDR1 SGHTA, CDR2 FQGNSA. The CDR3 contains 13 residues. The ends lost 6 bases at V and 7 bases at J; junction bases unmatched: 4. CDR3 protein: CASRDRGGNEQFF. The CDR3 coding sequence is TGTGCCAGCAGAGACAGGGGGGGTAATGAGCAGTTCTTC. Together with reference TRBV7-2 and TRBJ2-1, the CDR3 gives the full variable domain: GAGVSQSPSNKVTEKGKDVELRCDPISGHTALYWYRQSLGQGLEFLIYFQGNSAPDKSGLPSDRFSAERTGGSVSTLTIQRTQQEDSAVYLCASRDRGGNEQFFGPGTRLTVL.

The CDR3 DNA sequence: TGTGCCAGCAGCTCCAAAAAGGGGGCCATATATTTT. As protein: CASSSKKGAIYF. V and J are TRBV13 and TRBJ1-3; weak D call: TRBD1 (6 bases). Per germline, CDR1 PRHDT and CDR2 FYEKMQ (reference sequence). V was cut by 4 bases and J by 11 bases, with 12 bases left in between. The CDR3 has 12 residues.

The sample holds a few counts of this clone. The CDR3 protein is CASGTGSNTGELFF. The CDR3 region has the DNA TGTGCTAGTGGTACTGGGAGCAACACCGGGGAGCTGTTTTTT. The genes are TRBV12-5 and TRBJ2-2; maybe TRBD2 (5 bases). CDR1 and CDR2 from the germline V gene are LGHNT and FRNRAP. Trimming left V 5 bases short and J 2 bases short, with 9 bases between. The CDR3 length is 14 residues.

The chain recombines TRBV4-1 with TRBJ2-1, with no clear D. The CDR3 has 15 amino acids. V dropped 4 bases and J dropped 0 bases, with 10 bases sitting between them. Germline V gene data show CDR1 as MGHRA and CDR2 as YSYEKL. DNA for the CDR3: TGCGCCAGCAGCCCGATGACAAACTCCTACAATGAGCAGTTCTTC. Its translation: CASSPMTNSYNEQFF.

This clone was detected only once. The J gene is TRBJ1-1, the V gene TRBV10-3; no clear D gene. CDR1 is ENHRY, CDR2 SYGVKD, per germline. The CDR3 contains 14 residues. V lost 2 bases and J lost 1, with 8 bases in between. CDR3 protein: CAISERPANTEAFF. The CDR3 nucleotides read TGTGCCATCAGTGAGAGGCCAGCGAACACTGAAGCTTTCTTT.